This TCR beta chain is from a study of blood T cell repertoires in COVID-19. Study overall: The United States, Italy and Spain supplied acute and convalescent COVID-19 samples. T cells, B-cell-depleted T cells, or PBMCs supplied cDNA or gDNA.

Original methodology: Nucleated cell number was recorded as an estimate derived from reference gene primer amplification. Sequencing used immunoSEQ multiplex PCR; TCRdb keeps in-frame clones, though not all of them. That table gives V, J and clone size, and the DNA gave D and trimming. The table lists 200,000 or so clones, 80% to 90% of them singletons. The sample holds one count of this clone. The TCR was taken from a human donor with active or convalescent COVID-19. The donor label of this sample is uncertain. The material sequenced was peripheral blood.

CDR3 DNA: TGTGCCAGCAGCCTGCGTGGGCGGGGCGGGGAGCTGTTTTTT. Encoded protein: CASSLRGRGGELFF. This rearrangement joins TRBV7-9 to TRBJ2-2; maybe TRBD2 (6 bases). The CDR3 extends over 14 amino acids. Germline CDR1 SEHNR, CDR2 FQNEAQ (reference sequence). Trimming stripped 5 bases from V and 7 bases from J, with 14 bases between.